This paragraph reports one T cell receptor (beta chain). This entry is derived from a study of blood T cell repertoires in COVID-19. Study background: Italy, Spain and the United States were the sources of the convalescent and acute COVID-19 samples. T cells, B-cell-depleted T cells, or PBMCs supplied cDNA or gDNA.

Original methodology: Amplification of reference gene primers was used by the study to estimate nucleated cell counts. Assay: immunoSEQ multiplex PCR; the TCRdb copy retains only in-frame clones and omits some. From that table come the V and J calls and clone size; the DNA was used to work out D and trimming. Here the sample spans 90,000 to 100,000 clones, more than 65% being singletons. V dropped 4 bases and J dropped 4; count of bases not matched to a gene: 6. The CDR3 runs to 15 residues. Germline values: CDR1 MGHRA, CDR2 YSYEKL. The sequence was collected from a man between 60 and 70 years old with acute or convalescent COVID-19. The chain couples TRBV4-1 to TRBJ1-3, with 8 positions matching TRBD1. Sequenced input: peripheral blood. The CDR3 loop is CASSPTGVRGNTIYF. CDR3 DNA sequence: TGCGCCAGCAGCCCGACAGGGGTCAGAGGAAACACCATATATTTT.